Described below is a single T cell receptor beta chain sequence and its context. Its target is unknown. This record belongs to a study of T-cell reconstitution after alpha-beta-depleted transplantation in children. Study results and caveats: Alpha-beta T cells present about two months after transplant were reported to originate from several hundred expanded graft clones.

After removal of 1 base from V and 6 bases from J, the junction contained 9 bases not matched to a gene. Per germline, CDR1 LGHNA and CDR2 YSLEER. The CDR3 runs to 16 residues. The library targeted TCRbeta and was prepared with unique molecular identifiers. TCRdb used MiXCR to reprocess the PCR reads, holding one entry per CDR3 protein. The top ten hold 28% of the sample, which has about 980,000 distinct CDR3 sequences, about 30% seen once. Source: PBMCs, mostly from graft donor cells, taken 360 days after TCRalphabeta/CD19-depleted stem cell transplant. The gene calls are TRBV4-3 and TRBJ2-3; TRBD1 aligns across 8 bases. The receptor comes from a boy in the first two years of life who had a stem cell transplant for SCID, so the T cells may come from the graft donor. The CDR3: CASSQVQGVGEDTQYF. CDR3 DNA: TGCGCCAGCAGCCAAGTACAGGGGGTGGGTGAGGATACGCAGTATTTT.